Listed below are T cell receptor beta chains from one sample, sequenced in a study of blood T cell repertoires in COVID-19. The method was immunoSEQ multiplex PCR; TCRdb's version includes in-frame clones alone and lacks a portion of them. Among 200,000 to 300,000 clones listed, 85% were seen once. The sequenced material came from peripheral blood. The receptors derive from a woman in her sixties with active or convalescent COVID-19. CDR3s include the opening cysteine and the closing phenylalanine or tryptophan. A D gene is named only where the DNA matches it firmly. Expanded clones get a size class; other rows say once, few or many, or leave the size out.

j_call,clone_size,d_call,v_call,cdr3_aa,cdr3_nt
TRBJ2-1,NA,NA,TRBV4-1,CASSQEGSDYNEQFF,TGCGCCAGCAGCCAAGAGGGCAGTGACTACAATGAGCAGTTCTTC
TRBJ2-7,NA,TRBD1,TRBV4-1,CASSHEGQGNYEQYF,TGCGCCAGCAGCCACGAGGGACAGGGAAACTACGAGCAGTACTTC
TRBJ2-7,NA,TRBD2,TRBV7-2,CASSKIAGEAYEQYF,TGTGCCAGCAGCAAAATAGCGGGAGAAGCCTACGAGCAGTACTTC
TRBJ1-1,NA,NA,TRBV19,CASLSGRYTEAFF,TGTGCCAGCCTTAGCGGACGGTACACTGAAGCTTTCTTT
TRBJ1-5,NA,TRBD1,TRBV19,CASNPGTGKNQPQHF,TGTGCCAGTAATCCGGGGACAGGAAAAAATCAGCCCCAGCATTTT
TRBJ2-1,once,TRBD2,TRBV5-6,CASTQLAGDGYNEQFF,TGTGCCAGCACCCAACTAGCGGGAGACGGGTACAATGAGCAGTTCTTC
TRBJ2-1,NA,NA,TRBV7-2,CASSAISGRGDEQFF,TGTGCCAGCAGCGCAATTTCCGGCAGGGGGGATGAGCAGTTCTTC
TRBJ2-7,NA,TRBD2,TRBV12-3/TRBV12-4,CASSPSGSDEQYF,TGTGCCAGCAGTCCTAGCGGGAGTGACGAGCAGTACTTC
TRBJ2-3,NA,NA,TRBV2,CASSVGTGSTDTQYF,TGTGCCAGCAGTGTGGGAACAGGGAGCACAGATACGCAGTATTTT
TRBJ2-2,NA,NA,TRBV18,CASSPRENHRGAIAGELFF,TGTGCCAGCTCACCTCGCGAAAACCATCGGGGTGCTATTGCCGGGGAGCTGTTTTTT
TRBJ1-1,NA,NA,TRBV29-1,CSVVEMVTEAFF,TGCAGCGTGGTCGAGATGGTCACTGAAGCTTTCTTT
TRBJ2-1,NA,TRBD1,TRBV5-1,CASSSQGAVYNEQFF,TGCGCCAGCAGCTCACAGGGGGCGGTTTACAATGAGCAGTTCTTC
TRBJ2-2,NA,TRBD2,TRBV7-9,CASSEGTSGFAGELFF,TGTGCCAGCAGCGAAGGGACTAGCGGATTCGCCGGGGAGCTGTTTTTT
TRBJ2-5,NA,NA,TRBV6-1,CASSEQAMKTQYF,TGTGCCAGCAGTGAACAGGCGATGAAGACCCAGTACTTC